These T cell receptor beta chains were read from a single sample in a study of shared clonotypes between healthy human individuals. Clones were sequenced by immunoSEQ multiplex PCR, and TCRdb holds only the in-frame ones, with some missing. This sample has hundreds of thousands of clones, with about nine tenths found just once. Sample: memory CD8+ T cells sorted from blood. These receptor sequences come from a man aged 18 to 35 in good health. Both conserved end residues are part of each CDR3. The order of the fields is CDR3 protein, CDR3 DNA, D gene, clone size, J gene, V gene. D genes are given only for firm matches. Clone size, where shown, is once, few, many, or a class for clones that have expanded.

CDR3aa: CASSPQEGWETQYF
CDR3nt: TGCGCCAGCAGCCCCCAAGAGGGATGGGAGACCCAGTACTTC
d_gene: -
abundance: -
j_gene: TRBJ2-5
v_gene: TRBV4-3

CDR3aa: CASSYSGVTTEAFF
CDR3nt: TGTGCCAGCAGTTACTCGGGGGTAACCACTGAAGCTTTCTTT
d_gene: -
abundance: -
j_gene: TRBJ1-1
v_gene: TRBV6-5

CDR3aa: CASSLRGSGYTF
CDR3nt: TGTGCCAGCAGCTTAAGGGGCAGTGGCTACACCTTC
d_gene: -
abundance: -
j_gene: TRBJ1-2
v_gene: TRBV5-6

CDR3aa: CASSPWASGGGEQFF
CDR3nt: TGTGCCAGCAGCCCCTGGGCTAGCGGGGGGGGTGAGCAGTTCTTC
d_gene: TRBD2
abundance: -
j_gene: TRBJ2-1
v_gene: TRBV9

CDR3aa: CASSTKGETQYF
CDR3nt: TGTGCCAGCAGCACAAAGGGAGAGACCCAGTACTTC
d_gene: -
abundance: -
j_gene: TRBJ2-5
v_gene: TRBV21-1

CDR3aa: CASSLQGTYNEQFF
CDR3nt: TGTGCCAGCAGCCTCCAGGGGACCTACAATGAGCAGTTCTTC
d_gene: -
abundance: -
j_gene: TRBJ2-1
v_gene: TRBV27

CDR3aa: CASSLLGLAEEQYF
CDR3nt: TGTGCCAGCAGTTTATTGGGACTAGCTGAAGAGCAGTACTTC
d_gene: TRBD2
abundance: -
j_gene: TRBJ2-7
v_gene: TRBV27

CDR3aa: CASSFPTAAYEQYF
CDR3nt: TGTGCCAGCAGCTTCCCGACAGCCGCCTACGAGCAGTACTTC
d_gene: -
abundance: -
j_gene: TRBJ2-7
v_gene: TRBV7-9

CDR3aa: CASSQLDGYEQYF
CDR3nt: TGCGCCAGCAGCCAACTGGACGGCTACGAGCAGTACTTC
d_gene: -
abundance: -
j_gene: TRBJ2-7
v_gene: TRBV4-1

CDR3aa: CASSRVDVDNEQFF
CDR3nt: TGTGCCAGCAGTCGGGTAGACGTGGACAATGAGCAGTTCTTC
d_gene: -
abundance: -
j_gene: TRBJ2-1
v_gene: TRBV6-6

CDR3aa: CASGWRGWGNTEAFF
CDR3nt: TGTGCCAGTGGATGGAGGGGTTGGGGGAACACTGAAGCTTTCTTT
d_gene: -
abundance: few
j_gene: TRBJ1-1
v_gene: TRBV19

CDR3aa: CASSLQDRLREQYF
CDR3nt: TGCGCCAGCAGCCTACAGGACCGGTTACGAGAGCAGTACTTC
d_gene: -
abundance: -
j_gene: TRBJ2-7
v_gene: TRBV4-1

CDR3aa: CASVSGSTNTGELFF
CDR3nt: TGTGCCAGTGTGTCGGGCTCCACGAACACCGGGGAGCTGTTTTTT
d_gene: -
abundance: once
j_gene: TRBJ2-2
v_gene: TRBV6-5

CDR3aa: CASRLAGRDEQYF
CDR3nt: TGTGCCAGCAGACTAGCGGGGAGGGACGAGCAGTACTTC
d_gene: TRBD2
abundance: -
j_gene: TRBJ2-7
v_gene: TRBV7-9

CDR3aa: CASSLEGTDPTYGYTF
CDR3nt: TGTGCCAGCAGCTTAGAAGGGACAGACCCAACCTATGGCTACACCTTC
d_gene: TRBD1
abundance: -
j_gene: TRBJ1-2
v_gene: TRBV13

CDR3aa: CASSLAVGSRYNEQFF
CDR3nt: TGTGCCAGCAGCTTGGCAGTCGGGTCACGCTACAATGAGCAGTTCTTC
d_gene: -
abundance: -
j_gene: TRBJ2-1
v_gene: TRBV5-4

CDR3aa: CASIGWATQYF
CDR3nt: TGTGCCAGCATAGGGTGGGCTACGCAGTATTTT
d_gene: -
abundance: -
j_gene: TRBJ2-3
v_gene: TRBV6-1

CDR3aa: CASSHGVLNTGELFF
CDR3nt: TGCGCCAGCAGCCATGGTGTCCTGAACACCGGGGAGCTGTTTTTT
d_gene: -
abundance: -
j_gene: TRBJ2-2
v_gene: TRBV4-3

CDR3aa: CASSWGLDSYEQYF
CDR3nt: TGTGCCAGCAGTTGGGGACTAGACTCCTACGAGCAGTACTTC
d_gene: TRBD2
abundance: -
j_gene: TRBJ2-7
v_gene: TRBV27

CDR3aa: CASSPGTSGGSYEQYF
CDR3nt: TGTGCCAGCAGCCCAGGGACTAGCGGGGGTTCCTACGAGCAGTACTTC
d_gene: TRBD2
abundance: -
j_gene: TRBJ2-7
v_gene: TRBV7-9

CDR3aa: CASSVGGWDEKLFF
CDR3nt: TGTGCCAGCAGCGTAGGAGGATGGGATGAAAAACTGTTTTTT
d_gene: -
abundance: -
j_gene: TRBJ1-4
v_gene: TRBV9

CDR3aa: CASSSTEGQGANEQYF
CDR3nt: TGTGCCAGCAGCTCGACTGAGGGACAGGGGGCTAACGAGCAGTACTTC
d_gene: TRBD1
abundance: once
j_gene: TRBJ2-7
v_gene: TRBV5-4

CDR3aa: CASVAAQETQYF
CDR3nt: TGTGCCAGCGTAGCGGCACAAGAGACCCAGTACTTC
d_gene: -
abundance: -
j_gene: TRBJ2-5
v_gene: TRBV7-9

CDR3aa: CASSLPYGGQGLDEQYF
CDR3nt: TGTGCCAGCAGCTTACCTTACGGGGGACAGGGTCTCGACGAGCAGTACTTC
d_gene: TRBD1
abundance: -
j_gene: TRBJ2-7
v_gene: TRBV7-9

CDR3aa: CASSVAGSGRRGTQYF
CDR3nt: TGTGCCAGCAGCGTAGCGGGTAGCGGGAGGCGGGGTACGCAGTATTTT
d_gene: TRBD2
abundance: -
j_gene: TRBJ2-3
v_gene: TRBV9

CDR3aa: CASSFLDEQYF
CDR3nt: TGTGCCAGCAGTTTCCTTGACGAGCAGTACTTC
d_gene: -
abundance: many
j_gene: TRBJ2-7
v_gene: TRBV6-5

CDR3aa: CASSSGLNYGYTF
CDR3nt: TGTGCCAGCAGCTCGGGACTTAACTATGGCTACACCTTC
d_gene: -
abundance: few
j_gene: TRBJ1-2
v_gene: TRBV5-6

CDR3aa: CASSVTGSLGNSPLHF
CDR3nt: TGTGCCAGCAGTGTCACAGGTTCGCTTGGTAATTCACCCCTCCACTTT
d_gene: -
abundance: few
j_gene: TRBJ1-6
v_gene: TRBV6-1

CDR3aa: CSARDGLAEYF
CDR3nt: TGCAGTGCTAGAGATGGCCTAGCTGAGTACTTC
d_gene: -
abundance: -
j_gene: TRBJ2-7
v_gene: TRBV20-1

CDR3aa: CASSVTGGNTEAFF
CDR3nt: TGCGCCAGCAGCGTTACAGGGGGGAACACTGAAGCTTTCTTT
d_gene: TRBD1
abundance: once
j_gene: TRBJ1-1
v_gene: TRBV5-1

CDR3aa: CASSDPDSYEQYF
CDR3nt: TGTGCCAGCAGTGATCCGGATTCCTACGAGCAGTACTTC
d_gene: -
abundance: -
j_gene: TRBJ2-7
v_gene: TRBV6-1

CDR3aa: CASSPIDNYEQYF
CDR3nt: TGCGCCAGCAGCCCAATTGATAACTACGAGCAGTACTTC
d_gene: -
abundance: -
j_gene: TRBJ2-7
v_gene: TRBV5-1

CDR3aa: CASSLLREVSYNEQFF
CDR3nt: TGTGCCAGCAGCCTACTTAGGGAGGTCTCGTACAATGAGCAGTTCTTC
d_gene: -
abundance: -
j_gene: TRBJ2-1
v_gene: TRBV9

CDR3aa: CASSGPGGGGPYNEQFF
CDR3nt: TGTGCCAGCAGCGGGCCTGGCGGCGGGGGGCCTTACAATGAGCAGTTCTTC
d_gene: TRBD2
abundance: -
j_gene: TRBJ2-1
v_gene: TRBV7-9

CDR3aa: CASSLAMLSGSTDTQYF
CDR3nt: TGTGCCAGCAGCTTAGCGATGCTAAGTGGGAGCACAGATACGCAGTATTTT
d_gene: -
abundance: -
j_gene: TRBJ2-3
v_gene: TRBV7-8

CDR3aa: CASSDSRGSNSPLHF
CDR3nt: TGTGCCAGCAGTGACTCTCGGGGATCTAATTCACCCCTCCACTTT
d_gene: -
abundance: -
j_gene: TRBJ1-6
v_gene: TRBV6-1

CDR3aa: CASSQETPGTSGSNEQYF
CDR3nt: TGCGCCAGCAGCCAAGAGACCCCCGGGACTAGCGGGAGTAACGAGCAGTACTTC
d_gene: TRBD2
abundance: -
j_gene: TRBJ2-7
v_gene: TRBV4-1

CDR3aa: CASSADSWGYTF
CDR3nt: TGCGCCAGCAGCGCAGACAGCTGGGGCTACACCTTC
d_gene: -
abundance: -
j_gene: TRBJ1-2
v_gene: TRBV5-1

CDR3aa: CASSFTSGDRETQYF
CDR3nt: TGTGCCAGCAGCTTTACTAGCGGAGACAGAGAGACCCAGTACTTC
d_gene: TRBD2
abundance: few
j_gene: TRBJ2-5
v_gene: TRBV7-6

CDR3aa: CASSYRGSGANVLTF
CDR3nt: TGTGCCAGCAGTTATCGGGGCTCTGGGGCCAACGTCCTGACTTTC
d_gene: -
abundance: -
j_gene: TRBJ2-6
v_gene: TRBV6-5

CDR3aa: CSVVPGLAGGFYDEQFF
CDR3nt: TGCAGCGTCGTCCCGGGACTAGCGGGAGGGTTCTACGATGAGCAGTTCTTC
d_gene: TRBD2
abundance: -
j_gene: TRBJ2-1
v_gene: TRBV29-1

CDR3aa: CASSLYRGGKDEKLFF
CDR3nt: TGTGCCAGCAGCTTATACAGGGGAGGAAAAGATGAAAAACTGTTTTTT
d_gene: TRBD1
abundance: -
j_gene: TRBJ1-4
v_gene: TRBV7-9

CDR3aa: CASSLTGLSIQYF
CDR3nt: TGTGCCAGCAGCCTAACAGGGCTAAGCATTCAGTACTTC
d_gene: -
abundance: -
j_gene: TRBJ2-4
v_gene: TRBV14

CDR3aa: CASSSPGQYTGELFF
CDR3nt: TGTGCCAGCAGTTCCCCGGGACAGTACACCGGGGAGCTGTTTTTT
d_gene: TRBD1
abundance: -
j_gene: TRBJ2-2
v_gene: TRBV6-5

CDR3aa: CASSPILGGTEAFF
CDR3nt: TGTGCCAGCAGCCCCATTCTTGGGGGAACTGAAGCTTTCTTT
d_gene: -
abundance: once
j_gene: TRBJ1-1
v_gene: TRBV9

CDR3aa: CASSQVGRSYEQYF
CDR3nt: TGCGCCAGCAGCCAAGTGGGCAGGTCCTACGAGCAGTACTTC
d_gene: -
abundance: -
j_gene: TRBJ2-7
v_gene: TRBV4-1

CDR3aa: CASSLVDGTGYNEQFF
CDR3nt: TGTGCCAGCAGCTTAGTGGACGGGACAGGATACAATGAGCAGTTCTTC
d_gene: TRBD1
abundance: -
j_gene: TRBJ2-1
v_gene: TRBV7-2

CDR3aa: CASSIDPTDTQYF
CDR3nt: TGTGCCAGTAGTATTGACCCCACAGATACGCAGTATTTT
d_gene: -
abundance: -
j_gene: TRBJ2-3
v_gene: TRBV19

CDR3aa: CASRFEGDPYGYTF
CDR3nt: TGCGCCAGCAGATTTGAGGGGGATCCATATGGCTACACCTTC
d_gene: -
abundance: -
j_gene: TRBJ1-2
v_gene: TRBV4-1

CDR3aa: CASSAAGGSYEQYF
CDR3nt: TGCGCCAGCAGTGCGGCAGGGGGATCCTACGAGCAGTACTTC
d_gene: TRBD1
abundance: -
j_gene: TRBJ2-7
v_gene: TRBV10-1

CDR3aa: CASSLQTSGGGYEQYF
CDR3nt: TGTGCCAGCAGCTTACAGACTAGCGGGGGCGGCTACGAGCAGTACTTC
d_gene: TRBD2
abundance: -
j_gene: TRBJ2-7
v_gene: TRBV11-2

CDR3aa: CASSLGPRGEQYF
CDR3nt: TGTGCCAGCAGCTTAGGGCCGAGGGGCGAGCAGTACTTC
d_gene: -
abundance: -
j_gene: TRBJ2-7
v_gene: TRBV7-9

CDR3aa: CASSPPPWSTDTQYF
CDR3nt: TGTGCCAGCAGTCCTCCCCCGTGGAGCACAGATACGCAGTATTTT
d_gene: -
abundance: once
j_gene: TRBJ2-3
v_gene: TRBV28